The 10 T cell receptor beta chains listed next were all sequenced from one sample in a study of tumor-infiltrating lymphocytes in primary liver carcinoma. The source material, roughly 18-31 mg of unsorted bulk tissue, was used to co-extract RNA and DNA. Total RNA amounting to roughly 480 ng was the source from which TCR beta cDNA was made with a constant-region primer. Modified slightly, ARM-PCR produced TCR beta libraries over three nested multiplex PCR rounds. Forward primers for TRBV1-TRBV30 and a C-beta reverse primer served the first two PCR rounds, at about 10 cycles each. TCRdb recomputed calls from the multiplex PCR reads with MiXCR, one row per CDR3 protein. The table includes about 37,000 distinct CDR3 sequences, around 80% detected once. The sample comprised tumor-adjacent normal liver tissue. The receptor set was obtained from a man aged 35 to 55 with primary liver carcinoma and hepatitis B virus infection.

This clonotype was detected once. The rearrangement uses TRBV6-1 and TRBJ2-3, with D possibly being TRBD2 (6 bases). V lost 10 bases and J lost 11, with 25 bases in between. The CDR3 covers 14 residues. Per the germline V gene, CDR1 is MNHNS and CDR2 is SASEGT. This CDR3 is CAITPGTGSGMQYF. In DNA, the CDR3 is TGTGCCATCACCCCCGGGACTGGCTCAGGTATGCAGTATTTT.

There are a few counts of this clonotype. The CDR3 bases are TGTGCCAGCAGCGCTCTCGGTTCTTACGAGCAGTACTTC. Its translation: CASSALGSYEQYF. The chain carries TRBV7-8 and TRBJ2-7; D gene unclear. Germline loops: CDR1 SGHVS, CDR2 FQNEAQ. The ends were cut back, 5 bases at V and 4 bases at J, with 12 bases in the middle. This CDR3 has 13 residues.

The chain employs TRBV25-1 and TRBJ1-6, with D unresolved. Trimming pared 1 base from V and 18 bases from J, leaving 16 bases between. Looked up from germline, CDR1 is MGHDK and CDR2 is SYGVNS. The CDR3 is 13 residues long. The CDR3 loop is CASSEFFSSAPHF. The CDR3 region has the DNA TGTGCCAGCAGTGAATTCTTTAGTTCAGCCCCCCACTTT. The full variable domain, in which reference TRBV25-1 and TRBJ1-6 provide the parts outside the CDR3, is EADIYQTPRYLVIGTGKKITLECSQTMGHDKMYWYQQDPGMELHLIHYSYGVNSTEKGDLSSESTVSRIRTEHFPLTLESARPSHTSQYLCASSEFFSSAPHFGNGTRLTVT.

This clonotype has a single count. At one boundary the junction diverges from the germline segment, which might be a read error. The V and J genes are TRBV28 and TRBJ1-3, with TRBD1 matching 8 bases. Germline V lookup: CDR1 MDHEN, CDR2 SYDVKM. The CDR3 totals 17 residues. The DNA for the CDR3 is TGTGTCAGCAGTGACTGGACAGGGTGCGACCGTGGAAACACCATATATTTT. Amino acids: CVSSDWTGCDRGNTIYF.

CDR3 nucleotides: TGTGCCAGCAGTGAATTCCAGGGTACGAGTGTAGCTTTCTTT. Translated, it gives CASSEFQGTSVAFF. The V and J genes are TRBV6-1 and TRBJ1-1, with a possible D match to TRBD1 (5 bases). There are 14 residues in the CDR3. Germline CDR1 reads MNHNS; CDR2 reads SASEGT. V was shortened by 2 bases and J by 10 bases, with 17 bases between the two germline ends.

A word on this clonotype: A read error may explain this, as a much larger clone is one base away. V and J are TRBV2 and TRBJ2-7; D not certain. The CDR3 runs 11 residues. V lost 4 bases and J lost 7, with 8 bases in between. The germline gives CDR1 SNHLY, CDR2 FYNNEI. The CDR3 coding sequence is TGTGCCAGCAGTGTCATGGATGAGCAGTACTTC. It codes for CASSVMDEQYF.

This clonotype appeared many times. The chain couples TRBV12-3 or TRBV12-4 to TRBJ2-3; TRBD2 agrees at 8 bases. Trimming took 5 bases from V and 4 from J; bases not matched to a gene: 5. There are 14 residues in the CDR3. CDR3: CASSPGTRPDTQYF. CDR3 bases: TGTGCCAGCAGTCCCGGGACTAGGCCAGATACGCAGTATTTT.

This chain uses TRBV10-2 with TRBJ2-1; D gene uncertain. The CDR3 sequence is 14 residues long. Looked up from germline, CDR1 is WSHSY and CDR2 is SAAADI. V dropped 5 bases and J dropped 3 bases, with 11 bases sitting between them. The CDR3: CASSISLIYNEQFF. DNA of the CDR3: TGCGCCAGCAGTATCTCGCTGATCTACAATGAGCAGTTCTTC.

As to this clonotype: A junction boundary mismatches the germline segment, possibly from a read error. The genes are TRBV28 and TRBJ2-1; 15 nucleotides line up with TRBD2. Germline V gives CDR1 MDHEN, CDR2 SYDVKM. This CDR3 spans 18 amino acids. The DNA of the CDR3 is TGTACCAGCAGTCCCCTCGGACTAGCGGGAGGGCCCTGCAATGAGCAGTTCTTC. Protein sequence: CTSSPLGLAGGPCNEQFF.

This rearrangement joins TRBV20-1 to TRBJ2-2; D unclear. V was trimmed by 0 bases and J by 1 base, leaving 15 bases between them. Germline V gene data show CDR1 as DFQATT and CDR2 as SNEGSKA (reference sequence). This CDR3 region has 17 residues. This CDR3 is CSARDRASHKNTGELFF. CDR3 nucleotides: TGCAGTGCTAGAGATAGGGCCAGCCACAAGAACACCGGGGAGCTGTTTTTT.